This record covers a single T cell receptor (beta chain). Authors' data handling: Using reference gene primer amplification, nucleated cell counts were estimated. Only in-frame clones appear in the TCRdb table, and some are missing; sequencing was by immunoSEQ multiplex PCR. From that table come the V and J calls and clone size; the DNA was used to work out D and trimming. The sample includes some 150,000 clones, 80% to 90% of them seen just once. This entry comes from a study of blood T cell repertoires in COVID-19. On the study more broadly: Whether acute or convalescent, the COVID-19 samples came from the United States, Italy and Spain. T cells, B-cell-depleted T cells, or PBMCs supplied cDNA or gDNA.

This CDR3 comprises 14 residues. The source material was peripheral blood. This TCR was recovered from an elderly woman with acute or convalescent COVID-19. The rearrangement uses TRBV21-1 and TRBJ1-3; TRBD1 is the table's D call, not checked against the DNA. TRBV21-1 is classified as a pseudogene. For the CDR3, the DNA is TGTGCCAGCAGCAAAGTAGGCAGGGTCCACACCATATATTTT. Residues: CASSKVGRVHTIYF.